Shown below are 32 T cell receptor beta chains from a single sample sequenced in a study of T-cell reconstitution after alpha-beta-depleted transplantation in children. Unique molecular identifiers were incorporated during preparation of the TCRbeta library. From the PCR reads, TCRdb called clonotypes with MiXCR, one entry per CDR3 protein. The sample comprises some 830,000 distinct CDR3 sequences, around 17% of which are singletons, and about 5% rests with the top ten. The input for sequencing was PBMCs, mostly from graft donor cells, taken 360 days after TCRalphabeta/CD19-depleted stem cell transplant. These receptors originate from a male patient between 5 and 17 years old who had a stem cell transplant for acute lymphoblastic leukemia, so the T cells may come from the graft donor.

This clonotype was seen only a few times. This chain uses TRBV27 with TRBJ2-7; the match to TRBD2 covers 9 bases. The CDR3 consists of 16 residues. Germline values: CDR1 MNHEY, CDR2 SMNVEV (reference sequence). V was pared by 1 base and J by 2 bases, with 6 bases of the junction left unmatched. DNA of the CDR3: TGTGCCAGCAGTTTATTCCCACTAGCGGGTGCCTACGAGCAGTACTTC. Its translation is CASSLFPLAGAYEQYF.

This sequence joins TRBV18 and TRBJ2-7, with D unclear. Germline values: CDR1 KGHSH, CDR2 LQKENI. This CDR3 region has 12 residues. Trimming shortened V by 3 bases and J by 3 bases, and 6 bases separated the two germline ends. The CDR3 sequence is CASSPSLYEQYF. The CDR3 region has the DNA TGTGCCAGCTCACCTTCCCTCTACGAGCAGTACTTC. Based on the CDR3 plus reference TRBV18 and TRBJ2-7, the full variable domain is NAGVMQNPRHLVRRRGQEARLRCSPMKGHSHVYWYRQLPEEGLKFMVYLQKENIIDESGMPKERFSAEFPKEGPSILRIQQVVRGDSAAYFCASSPSLYEQYFGPGTRLTVT.

V and J are TRBV4-2 and TRBJ2-7; D uncertain. V was trimmed by 1 base and J by 0 bases, leaving 13 bases between them. CDR1 is LGHNA, CDR2 YNFKEQ, per germline. The CDR3 has 16 amino acids. DNA for the CDR3: TGTGCCAGCAGCCAAGGCTCCCTCCCTAGCTCCTACGAGCAGTACTTC. This codes for CASSQGSLPSSYEQYF.

This rearrangement joins TRBV29-1 to TRBJ1-1, with 9 bases lining up with TRBD1. Germline CDR1 and CDR2: SQVTM and ANQGSEA. With V trimmed by 3 bases and J by 0 bases, 8 bases remained unmatched. This CDR3 region has 16 residues. The CDR3 sequence: CSVDPGQGPMNTEAFF. CDR3 nucleotides: TGCAGCGTTGATCCGGGACAGGGTCCGATGAACACTGAAGCTTTCTTT.

In regard to this clonotype: The germline gene is not matched at one end of the junction; a read error may be the cause. The rearrangement uses TRBV20-1 and TRBJ2-5; 8 bases map to TRBD1. Germline CDR1 reads DFQATT; CDR2 reads SNEGSKA (reference sequence). The CDR3 has 16 amino acids. CDR3 sequence reads: CCARLVRDRQQETQYF. Written as DNA, the CDR3 is TGCTGTGCTAGACTGGTGCGGGACAGGCAGCAAGAGACCCAGTACTTC.

CDR3 protein: CAISGGGFGSGNTIYF. The CDR3 region has the DNA TGTGCCATCAGTGGGGGCGGTTTCGGCTCTGGAAACACCATATATTTT. The genes are TRBV10-3 and TRBJ1-3; TRBD1 is a possible D gene (5 bases). This CDR3 has 16 residues. Trimming shortened V by 4 bases and J by 0 bases, and 13 bases separated the two germline ends. Germline CDR1 reads ENHRY; CDR2 reads SYGVKD.

In this sample, this clonotype turned up many times. The rearrangement uses TRBV29-1 and TRBJ2-7; D may be TRBD2 (5 bases). Germline V CDR1 and CDR2: SQVTM, ANQGSEA. V was pared by 4 bases and J by 8 bases, with 15 bases between. The CDR3 totals 12 residues. The CDR3 DNA reads TGCAGCGTTGTTGCTCGGGGAGAGAAGCAGTACTTC. Translated: CSVVARGEKQYF.

This clonotype was detected a few times. The J gene is TRBJ1-1, the V gene TRBV5-1; D remains ambiguous. V gave up 0 bases and J gave up 9 bases, with 9 bases separating them. Germline CDR1 and CDR2: SGHRS and YFSETQ. The CDR3 is 12 residues long. The chain's CDR3 is CASSLAGIKAFF. The CDR3 nucleotides are TGCGCCAGCAGCTTGGCGGGGATAAAAGCTTTCTTT.

V is TRBV7-3 and J is TRBJ2-4, with TRBD2 matching over 7 bases. The CDR3 loop spans 15 amino acids. Unmatched junction bases numbered 7, after V lost 2 bases and J lost 6 bases. CDR1 is SGHTA, CDR2 FQGTGA, per germline. The CDR3 spells CASSLGGSWGNIQYF. In DNA form, the CDR3 reads TGTGCCAGCAGCTTAGGCGGGAGTTGGGGAAACATTCAGTACTTC.

This clonotype has only a few counts. In DNA, the CDR3 is TGCGCCAGCAGCCAAGTAGGACGGAGGGGTGAAGCTTTCTTT. Its protein is CASSQVGRRGEAFF. The chain combines TRBV4-1 with TRBJ1-1, with a tentative D call TRBD1 (5 bases). This CDR3 contains 14 residues. Germline loops: CDR1 MGHRA, CDR2 YSYEKL. V was clipped by 1 base and J by 7 bases, with 13 bases between them.

The table lists this clonotype with a few counts. The chain is built from TRBV18 and TRBJ2-7; TRBD1 agrees at 9 bases. Germline trimming cut 3 bases from V and 1 base from J; bases unmatched to any gene: 7. The CDR3 sequence is 16 residues long. Germline V gene sequence: CDR1 KGHSH, CDR2 LQKENI. CDR3 loop: CASSPGGQGGSYEQYF. DNA of the CDR3: TGTGCCAGCTCACCGGGGGGACAGGGAGGTTCCTACGAGCAGTACTTC.

This clonotype appeared a few times. J is TRBJ2-7 and V is TRBV7-9; the D gene could be TRBD1 or TRBD2 (6 bases each). Trimming took off 7 bases at V and 4 bases at J, with 20 bases between the two ends. The V gene's germline CDR1 is SEHNR and CDR2 FQNEAQ (reference sequence). This CDR3 spans 15 amino acids. The CDR3, as DNA: TGTGCCAGCAAAGGGGGGACGGGACCATATTACGAGCAGTACTTC. Its protein product is CASKGGTGPYYEQYF.

This rearrangement joins TRBV20-1 to TRBJ1-1; D gene uncertain. CDR3 length equals 12 residues. Germline assignment: CDR1 DFQATT and CDR2 SNEGSKA (reference sequence). Trimming shortened V by 6 bases and J by 0 bases, and 8 bases separated the two germline ends. The CDR3 sequence is CSAIPMNTEAFF. The CDR3 coding sequence is TGCAGTGCAATCCCAATGAACACTGAAGCTTTCTTT.

The V and J genes are TRBV5-5 and TRBJ2-2; D is perhaps TRBD2 (6 bases). CDR1 and CDR2 from the germline V gene are SGHKS and YYEKEE (reference sequence). With 4 bases removed from V and 0 bases from J, the gap between germline ends came to 13 bases. This CDR3 is 16 amino acids long. DNA for the CDR3: TGTGCCAGCAGCCGGGACTTACGCGCGAACACCGGGGAGCTGTTTTTT. Its protein is CASSRDLRANTGELFF. Based on the CDR3 plus reference TRBV5-5 and TRBJ2-2, the full variable domain is DAGVTQSPTHLIKTRGQQVTLRCSPISGHKSVSWYQQVLGQGPQFIFQYYEKEERGRGNFPDRFSARQFPNYSSELNVNALLLGDSALYLCASSRDLRANTGELFFGEGSRLTVL.

There are many counts of this clonotype. The chain has TRBV15 and TRBJ1-5, with D possibly matching TRBD1 (6 bases). The CDR3 spans 16 residues. Germline V gene sequence: CDR1 LNHNV, CDR2 YYDKDF (reference sequence). Deletions cut 0 bases from V and 0 bases from J, with 9 bases between. The CDR3 loop is CATSRDWGASNQPQHF. CDR3 in DNA: TGTGCCACCAGCAGAGATTGGGGGGCTAGCAATCAGCCCCAGCATTTT.

This clonotype was counted a few times. This chain joins TRBV5-1 and TRBJ2-3, with D perhaps matching TRBD2 (5 bases). V lost 0 bases and J 3 bases, leaving 11 bases between the germline ends. Germline V gene lookup returns CDR1 SGHRS and CDR2 YFSETQ. The CDR3 is made up of 15 amino acids. The CDR3: CASSLVGNPTDTQYF. The CDR3, as DNA: TGCGCCAGCAGCTTGGTCGGGAACCCGACAGATACGCAGTATTTT.

CDR3 bases: TGTGCCAGCAGCTTTCTTCCAGGGCAGGGATACAATGAGCAGTTCTTC. It yields the protein CASSFLPGQGYNEQFF. The chain uses TRBV7-9 and TRBJ2-1; a possible D gene is TRBD1 (5 bases). The CDR3 is 16 amino acids. Germline CDR1 SEHNR, CDR2 FQNEAQ (reference sequence). V lost 3 bases, J lost 4 bases, and 16 bases lay in between.

This clonotype appeared many times. The gene calls are TRBV30 and TRBJ2-1; 8 nucleotides agree with TRBD1. Trimming removed 1 base from V and 8 bases from J; junction bases left unmatched: 7. There are 14 residues in the CDR3. CDR1 and CDR2 (germline): GTSNPN, SVGIG (reference sequence). CDR3 DNA sequence: TGTGCCTGGAGTGGGTGGCAGGGGGCCTATGAGCAGTTCTTC. Translated, it gives CAWSGWQGAYEQFF.

About this clonotype itself: A read error is possible here, since a much larger clone lies one base away. The chain is built from TRBV12-3 or TRBV12-4 and TRBJ1-1; D gene uncertain. This CDR3 comprises 15 residues. In DNA, the CDR3 is TGTGCCAGCAGTTTAGCCGGGCAACAGAACACTAAAGCTTTCTTT. It yields the protein CASSLAGQQNTKAFF.

The chain recombines TRBV18 with TRBJ2-7; TRBD1 matches 7 bases. CDR1 and CDR2 from the germline V gene are KGHSH and LQKENI. The V segment lost 6 bases and the J segment 0 bases; nucleotides outside the gene matches: 11. The CDR3 spans 16 residues. The CDR3 coding sequence is TGTGCCAGCTCTCTGGACAGGCTGGCCTACTCCTACGAGCAGTACTTC. Translated: CASSLDRLAYSYEQYF.

This clonotype was observed a handful of times. This chain uses TRBV9 with TRBJ2-1; TRBD2 is a possible D gene (6 bases). The CDR3 contains 16 residues. From germline, CDR1 is SGDLS and CDR2 YYNGEE. The ends were cut back, 4 bases at V and 0 bases at J, with 14 bases in the middle. CDR3 region: CASSQSVGGSYNEQFF. In nucleotides, the CDR3 is TGTGCCAGCAGCCAATCGGTCGGGGGCTCCTACAATGAGCAGTTCTTC.

The CDR3 here is CSVYNRVDEQFF. The DNA of the CDR3 is TGCAGCGTGTATAATAGGGTTGATGAGCAGTTCTTC. V gene TRBV29-1 combines with J gene TRBJ2-1; D is unclear. The V end lost 6 bases, the J end lost 8 bases, and 14 bases lay between the germline ends. The CDR3 consists of 12 residues. Germline V gives CDR1 SQVTM, CDR2 ANQGSEA.

The gene calls are TRBV11-1 and TRBJ2-6; 10 bases are a match to TRBD2. Germline CDR1 is SGHAT and CDR2 is FQDESV (reference sequence). V lost 0 bases to trimming and J lost 0 bases; unmatched junction nucleotides: 8. The CDR3 loop spans 20 amino acids. CDR3 nucleotide sequence: TGTGCCAGCAGCTTAGCGAAGACTAGCGGGCCGATCTCTGGGGCCAACGTCCTGACTTTC. This encodes CASSLAKTSGPISGANVLTF.

This clonotype was found many times. This rearrangement joins TRBV11-2 to TRBJ2-3; the match to TRBD2 covers 8 bases. Germline values: CDR1 SGHAT, CDR2 FQNNGV. The V and J ends lost 4 bases and 0 bases, in that order; junction bases with no gene match: 6. The CDR3 extends over 16 amino acids. CDR3 sequence reads: CASSYLAGSSTDTQYF. The CDR3 DNA reads TGTGCCAGCAGCTATTTAGCGGGGTCTAGCACAGATACGCAGTATTTT.

There are many counts of this clonotype. V and J are TRBV12-3 or TRBV12-4 and TRBJ2-3; 8 bases are shared with TRBD2. The CDR3 has 14 residues. The trim removed 8 bases at V and 4 bases at J, leaving 8 bases unmatched. Here the CDR3 DNA reads TGTGCCAGCCGGAAGCGGGAGATTTCAGATACGCAGTATTTT. It specifies CASRKREISDTQYF.

The chain joins TRBV29-1 to TRBJ1-1; D is unresolved. The V end lost 3 bases, the J end lost 1 base, and 15 bases lay between the germline ends. Germline CDR1 is SQVTM and CDR2 is ANQGSEA. The CDR3 extends over 15 amino acids. The CDR3 loop reads CSVEAAGRGNTEAFF. DNA of the CDR3: TGCAGCGTTGAGGCAGCGGGCCGGGGGAACACTGAAGCTTTCTTT.

The CDR3 loop is CSAAGVWHGYTF. The CDR3 DNA sequence: TGCAGTGCCGCAGGGGTCTGGCATGGCTACACCTTC. The rearrangement uses TRBV20-1 and TRBJ1-2; a possible D gene is TRBD1 (6 bases). CDR3 length: 12 residues. The germline V gene encodes CDR1 DFQATT and CDR2 SNEGSKA (reference sequence). Trimming stripped 6 bases from V and 6 bases from J, with 14 bases between.

In this sample, this clonotype turned up many times. This rearrangement joins TRBV11-2 to TRBJ1-1; no definite D call. The V end was cut by 9 bases, the J end by 4 bases, with 3 bases between. The CDR3 is 9 residues long. Germline lookup yields CDR1 SGHAT and CDR2 FQNNGV. The CDR3 DNA is TGTGCCAGGGGCACTGAAGCTTTCTTT. Protein sequence: CARGTEAFF.

This clonotype was counted at least ten times. The V and J genes are TRBV29-1 and TRBJ2-7; D possibly corresponds to TRBD1 (5 bases). The CDR3 runs to 16 residues. The germline V gene encodes CDR1 SQVTM and CDR2 ANQGSEA. Trimming took 4 bases from V and 3 from J, leaving 22 bases between them. CDR3 sequence: CSVVLLDRTGGYEQYF. DNA for the CDR3: TGCAGCGTTGTCCTTCTAGACCGTACAGGTGGCTACGAGCAGTACTTC.

The rearrangement uses TRBV19 and TRBJ2-1; 8 bases map to TRBD2. The junction had 1 base not matched to a gene; V was cut back by 0 bases and J by 0 bases. The CDR3 extends over 16 amino acids. Germline loops: CDR1 LNHDA, CDR2 SQIVND (reference sequence). The DNA for the CDR3 is TGTGCCAGTAGTATAGACAGCGGGAGCTCCTACAATGAGCAGTTCTTC. Translated: CASSIDSGSSYNEQFF.

This clonotype was detected only a few times. The J gene is TRBJ2-7, the V gene TRBV12-3 or TRBV12-4; D perhaps matches TRBD2 (5 bases). There are 14 residues in the CDR3. V lost 2 bases, J lost 6 bases, and 14 bases lay in between. The CDR3 here is CASSLSVRAGEQYF. CDR3 DNA: TGTGCCAGCAGTTTAAGCGTGAGGGCCGGCGAGCAGTACTTC.

In this sample, this clonotype turned up many times. The chain employs TRBV5-1 and TRBJ2-5; D is unclear. The V gene lost 0 bases and the J gene lost 2 bases, with 8 bases spanning the gap. The CDR3 runs to 14 residues. Per germline, CDR1 SGHRS and CDR2 YFSETQ. The CDR3 region has the DNA TGCGCCAGCAGCTTGGCCAGAGAGCAAGAGACCCAGTACTTC. This translates into CASSLAREQETQYF. Together with reference TRBV5-1 and TRBJ2-5, the CDR3 gives the full variable domain: KAGVTQTPRYLIKTRGQQVTLSCSPISGHRSVSWYQQTPGQGLQFLFEYFSETQRNKGNFPGRFSGRQFSNSRSEMNVSTLELGDSALYLCASSLAREQETQYFGPGTRLLVL.